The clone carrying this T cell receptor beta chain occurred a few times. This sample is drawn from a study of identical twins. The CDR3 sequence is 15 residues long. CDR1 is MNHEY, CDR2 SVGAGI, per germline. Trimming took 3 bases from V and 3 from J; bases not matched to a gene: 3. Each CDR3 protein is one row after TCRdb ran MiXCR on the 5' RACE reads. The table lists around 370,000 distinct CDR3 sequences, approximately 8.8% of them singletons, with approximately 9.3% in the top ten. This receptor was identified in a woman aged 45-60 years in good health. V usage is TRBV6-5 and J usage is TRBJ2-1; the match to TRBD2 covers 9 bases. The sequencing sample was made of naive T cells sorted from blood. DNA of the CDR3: TGTGCCAGCAGTTATTCTAGCGGGATCTACAATGAGCAGTTCTTC. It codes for CASSYSSGIYNEQFF.